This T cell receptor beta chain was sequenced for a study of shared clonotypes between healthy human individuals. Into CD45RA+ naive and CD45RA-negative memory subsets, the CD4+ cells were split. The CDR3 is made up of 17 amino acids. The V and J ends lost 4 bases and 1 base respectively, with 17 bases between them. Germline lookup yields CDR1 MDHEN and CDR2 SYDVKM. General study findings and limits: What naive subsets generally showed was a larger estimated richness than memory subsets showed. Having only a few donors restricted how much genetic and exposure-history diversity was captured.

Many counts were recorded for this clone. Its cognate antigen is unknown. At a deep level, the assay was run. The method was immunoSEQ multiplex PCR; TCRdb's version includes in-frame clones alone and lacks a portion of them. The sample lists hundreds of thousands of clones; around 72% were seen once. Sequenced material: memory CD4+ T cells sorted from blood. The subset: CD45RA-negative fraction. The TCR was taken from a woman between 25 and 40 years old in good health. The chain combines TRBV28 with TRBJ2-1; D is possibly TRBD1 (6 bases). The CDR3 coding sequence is TGTGCCAGCAGTTCTATAACAGGGATGAAGTCCTACAATGAGCAGTTCTTC. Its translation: CASSSITGMKSYNEQFF.